This T cell receptor (beta chain) was documented in a study of vaccination and CD4 T cells after COVID-19. Turning to the study itself: Collection of post-COVID samples occurred a median about 98 days after diagnosis, spanning a range of 35 to 161.

This CDR3 contains 14 residues. Germline values: CDR1 DFQATT, CDR2 SNEGSKA (reference sequence). The ends were cut back, 5 bases at V and 7 bases at J, with 20 bases in the middle. An Oncomine TCR Beta short-read assay was used to sequence the DNA from cultured CD4+ T cells. Researchers extracted genomic DNA from CD4+ T cells that had been cultured. TCRdb ran MiXCR on the PCR reads and lists one entry per CDR3 protein. The repertoire holds roughly 22,000 distinct CDR3 sequences, with roughly 64% as singletons. Findings and limits, study-wide: Spike mono-reactivity marked 304 of 307 vaccine-specific clones in convalescent patients.

As for this clonotype: Its antigen remains unknown.

The treatment is: roughly 11-day PBMC culture with coronavirus spike peptide pools or control peptides (ViraFEST assay). The sample comprised CD4+ T cells from blood, cultured in vitro. The source of this sequence is a human donor who had recovered from COVID-19. The chain joins TRBV20-1 to TRBJ1-2; TRBD1 might be the D (5 bases). CDR3 sequence: CSAFLRGGTCGYTF. DNA of the CDR3: TGCAGTGCTTTCCTTCGGGGGGGGACCTGTGGCTACACCTTC.